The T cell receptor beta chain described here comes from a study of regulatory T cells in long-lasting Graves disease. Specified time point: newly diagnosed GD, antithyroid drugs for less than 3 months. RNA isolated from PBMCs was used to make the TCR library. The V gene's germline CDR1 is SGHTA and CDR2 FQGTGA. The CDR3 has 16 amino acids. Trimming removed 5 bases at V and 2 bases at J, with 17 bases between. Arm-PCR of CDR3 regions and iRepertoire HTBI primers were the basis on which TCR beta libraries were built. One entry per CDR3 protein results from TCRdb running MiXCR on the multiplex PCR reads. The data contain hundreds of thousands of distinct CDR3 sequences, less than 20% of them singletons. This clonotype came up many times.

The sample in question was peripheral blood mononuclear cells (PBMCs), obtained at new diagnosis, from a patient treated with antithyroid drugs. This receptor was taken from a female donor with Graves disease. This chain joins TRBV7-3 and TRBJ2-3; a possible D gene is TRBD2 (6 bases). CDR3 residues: CASSPVSGEDTDTQYF. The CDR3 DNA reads TGTGCCAGCAGCCCGGTTTCGGGAGAAGACACAGATACGCAGTATTTT.